The 16 T cell receptor beta chains given below trace back to one sample, sequenced in a study of liver allograft versus peripheral blood T cells (TCRdb year 2020). Study-wide context: T cell receptor repertoires present within transplanted livers were compared with repertoires in the peripheral blood of liver transplant recipients.

Sequencing was carried out with an Illumina MiSeq. TCRdb reprocessing: public reads trimmed at Q25 with fastp, clones called with MiXCR, in-frame beta chains kept. Every distinct CDR3 protein forms one entry, paired with its most common genes and DNA. Counted in this sample were over 10,000 distinct CDR3 sequences; under 30% of them appeared once. Of the sample, about 2% is held by the ten largest clones. These receptors originate from a human patient who had a liver transplant. After a transplant, the graft donor may have provided part of the T cells.

V is TRBV28 and J is TRBJ2-7, with 7 bases matching TRBD1. V was clipped by 5 bases and J by 7 bases; unmatched bases: 5. Germline assignment: CDR1 MDHEN and CDR2 SYDVKM. This CDR3 is 12 amino acids long. Here the CDR3 reads CASSRQGWEQYF. Here the CDR3 DNA reads TGTGCCAGCAGTCGACAGGGATGGGAGCAGTACTTC.

This clonotype came up a few times. The rearrangement joins TRBV10-1 to TRBJ1-1; D possibly corresponds to TRBD1 (5 bases). Trimming pared 3 bases from V and 4 bases from J, leaving 15 bases between. The CDR3 length is 15 residues. Germline V CDR1 and CDR2: WNHNN, SYGVQD (reference sequence). The CDR3: CASSDLGVGGTEAFF. The CDR3 DNA is TGCGCCAGCAGTGACCTGGGGGTTGGAGGCACTGAAGCTTTCTTT.

This clonotype was observed many times. The V and J genes are TRBV5-6 and TRBJ1-1; D ambiguous. V was shortened by 0 bases and J by 5 bases, with 11 bases between the two germline ends. The CDR3 loop spans 14 amino acids. In germline, CDR1 is SGHDT, CDR2 YYEEEE. CDR3 in amino acids: CASSLERERTEAFF. In DNA, the CDR3 is TGTGCCAGCAGCTTGGAAAGGGAGCGGACTGAAGCTTTCTTT.

Notes on this clonotype: A much more abundant neighbour one base away suggests this may be a read error. This chain joins TRBV6-1 and TRBJ1-4; a weak D match, TRBD1 (5 bases). From germline, CDR1 is MNHNS and CDR2 SASEGT. The CDR3 runs 15 residues. V dropped 8 bases and J dropped 4 bases, with 17 bases sitting between them. The CDR3 here is CASQGGPVDNEKLFF. CDR3 DNA: TGTGCCAGCCAGGGAGGACCGGTCGATAATGAAAAACTGTTTTTT.

Within the sample, this clonotype is medium-sized (0.01 to 0.1%). J is TRBJ2-5 and V is TRBV15; 8 bases are a match to TRBD1. The CDR3 has 16 amino acids. Germline lookup yields CDR1 LNHNV and CDR2 YYDKDF (reference sequence). V shed 0 bases and J 3 bases; nucleotides not matched to a gene: 6. The CDR3 nucleotides read TGTGCCACCAGCAGAGATCTAAGGACAGGGAAAGAGACCCAGTACTTC. Protein product: CATSRDLRTGKETQYF.

The J gene is TRBJ1-1, the V gene TRBV12-3 or TRBV12-4; weak D call: TRBD1 (5 bases). This CDR3 has 15 residues. The ends were cut back, 6 bases at V and 1 base at J, with 15 bases in the middle. CDR3 in amino acids: CASSRGRPGNTEAFF. The CDR3 DNA reads TGTGCCAGCAGCCGGGGACGGCCGGGGAACACTGAAGCTTTCTTT.

By its share, this clonotype is medium-sized. The chain is built from TRBV5-4 and TRBJ2-2; the D gene is possibly TRBD2 (7 bases). Germline CDR1 reads SGHNT; CDR2 reads YYREEE (reference sequence). This CDR3 is 14 amino acids long. V was clipped by 2 bases and J by 6 bases, with 11 bases between them. The DNA for the CDR3 is TGTGCCAGCAGCTTAGCGGGACAAGCCGGGGAGCTGTTTTTT. Its protein is CASSLAGQAGELFF.

In this sample, this clonotype is medium-sized (0.01 to 0.1%). V is TRBV10-3 and J is TRBJ1-2; the match to TRBD1 covers 9 bases. Trimming took 4 bases from V and 5 from J; bases not matched to a gene: 2. The CDR3 spans 13 residues. Germline values: CDR1 ENHRY, CDR2 SYGVKD. This chain's CDR3 is CAISGDREYGYTF. CDR3 nucleotide sequence: TGTGCCATCAGTGGGGACAGGGAGTATGGCTACACCTTC.

J is TRBJ1-6 and V is TRBV12-3 or TRBV12-4, with D maybe TRBD1 (5 bases). This CDR3 contains 15 residues. Trimming took 3 bases from V and 8 from J, leaving 14 bases between them. CDR3: CASSFVQGGYSPLHF. The CDR3 DNA follows: TGTGCCAGCAGTTTCGTGCAGGGAGGATATTCACCCCTCCACTTT.

This clonotype ranks as medium-sized. The chain links TRBV6-6 to TRBJ2-7, with 9 bases matching TRBD1. V gave up 5 bases and J gave up 4 bases; unmatched junction bases: 9. CDR1 MNHNY and CDR2 SVGAGI come from the germline V gene (reference sequence). CDR3 length: 15 amino acids. The CDR3 nucleotides read TGTGCCAGCAGTCAAGGGGACAGGGTCGGTTACGAGCAGTACTTC. The encoded protein is CASSQGDRVGYEQYF.

This clonotype was recorded many times. The chain joins TRBV19 to TRBJ1-4, with D possibly matching TRBD1 (5 bases). Germline CDR1 reads LNHDA; CDR2 reads SQIVND (reference sequence). Trimming shortened V by 6 bases and J by 5 bases, and 25 bases separated the two germline ends. This CDR3 spans 18 amino acids. The CDR3 is CASRPARGYSAANEKLFF. In DNA, the CDR3 is TGTGCCAGTAGACCGGCGAGGGGTTACTCTGCGGCGAATGAAAAACTGTTTTTT.

The chain recombines TRBV30 with TRBJ2-1, with TRBD2 matching 8 bases. This CDR3 has 15 amino acids. Germline V gene data show CDR1 as GTSNPN and CDR2 as SVGIG (reference sequence). V was clipped by 0 bases and J by 3 bases; unmatched bases: 4. The DNA for the CDR3 is TGTGCCTGGAGTGTAGACACTAGCGGCTACAATGAGCAGTTCTTC. Its translation is CAWSVDTSGYNEQFF.

This clonotype is labeled medium-sized. The rearrangement joins TRBV15 to TRBJ2-5; 10 positions agree with TRBD1. Trimming removed 5 bases from V and 5 bases from J; junction bases left unmatched: 11. Germline V lookup: CDR1 LNHNV, CDR2 YYDKDF (reference sequence). The CDR3 loop spans 16 amino acids. The CDR3 DNA is TGTGCCACCAGCGTTTCGACAGGGGGCGGTTGGGAGACCCAGTACTTC. Amino acid sequence: CATSVSTGGGWETQYF.

By share, this clonotype counts as medium-sized. The V and J genes are TRBV18 and TRBJ2-7; TRBD1 matches 7 bases. Unmatched junction bases numbered 10, after V lost 3 bases and J lost 5 bases. CDR1 is KGHSH and CDR2 is LQKENI in the germline V gene. This CDR3 comprises 15 residues. CDR3 in amino acids: CASSPTVQGTDEQYF. In nucleotides, the CDR3 is TGTGCCAGCTCACCGACTGTACAGGGGACCGACGAGCAGTACTTC.

This clonotype was counted many times. The chain links TRBV6-5 to TRBJ2-5; TRBD2 aligns across 11 bases. Germline lookup yields CDR1 MNHEY and CDR2 SVGAGI. The CDR3 contains 15 residues. J gave up 5 bases and V 7 bases, and 9 bases lay outside the gene matches. The CDR3 here is CASKQTSGVSETQYF. The CDR3 nucleotides are TGTGCCAGCAAGCAGACTAGCGGGGTTTCGGAGACCCAGTACTTC.

This chain connects TRBV20-1 to TRBJ2-2; 12 nucleotides match TRBD2. Trimming at V came to 5 bases and at J to 4 bases, leaving 11 bases not matched to a gene. The CDR3 sequence is 17 residues long. CDR1 is DFQATT, CDR2 SNEGSKA, per germline (reference sequence). CDR3 sequence (DNA): TGCAGTGCTCCTGACTCACTAGCGGGAGGAAGCACCGGGGAGCTGTTTTTT. This encodes CSAPDSLAGGSTGELFF.